Each of the 18 T cell receptor beta chains below was sequenced from the same sample in a study of cytomegalovirus exposure and HLA in healthy donors. The PCR was carried out with 60 Vbeta primers and 13 Jbeta primers. Here immunoSEQ multiplex PCR was the method, and the copy in TCRdb shows in-frame clones only, minus some. The sample data list about 70,000 clones. Specimen: PBMCs. The source of these receptors is a female donor in good health and CMV-seropositive.

The rearrangement joins TRBV6-5 to TRBJ2-3; 10 nucleotides line up with TRBD2. In germline, CDR1 is MNHEY, CDR2 SVGAGI. This CDR3 is 15 amino acids long. The V segment lost 4 bases and the J segment 1 base; nucleotides outside the gene matches: 2. For the CDR3, the DNA is TGTGCCAGCAGTTCCCTAGCGGGGGGCACAGATACGCAGTATTTT. Its protein is CASSSLAGGTDTQYF.

V and J are TRBV5-6 and TRBJ1-1; D is undetermined. This CDR3 comprises 16 residues. Per the germline V gene, CDR1 is SGHDT and CDR2 is YYEEEE. V lost 3 bases and J 3 bases, leaving 18 bases between the germline ends. The CDR3 region is CASSSDVGTAHTEAFF. DNA for the CDR3: TGTGCCAGCAGCTCCGATGTAGGCACAGCTCACACTGAAGCTTTCTTT. The full variable domain, rest sourced from reference TRBV5-6 and TRBJ1-1, is DAGVTQSPTHLIKTRGQQVTLRCSPKSGHDTVSWYQQALGQGPQFIFQYYEEEERQRGNFPDRFSGHQFPNYSSELNVNALLLGDSALYLCASSSDVGTAHTEAFFGQGTRLTVV.

The V call is TRBV27, the J call TRBJ2-5, with D hard to call. There are 13 residues in the CDR3. CDR1 is MNHEY, CDR2 SMNVEV, per germline (reference sequence). Deletions cut 3 bases from V and 3 bases from J, with 8 bases between. CDR3 sequence: CASSFRVKETQYF. CDR3 nucleotide sequence: TGTGCCAGCAGTTTCCGGGTCAAAGAGACCCAGTACTTC.

The V gene is TRBV2, the J gene TRBJ2-2; 7 bases align to TRBD2. Germline V CDR1 and CDR2: SNHLY, FYNNEI. The CDR3 covers 15 residues. J lost 5 bases, V lost 8 bases, and 11 bases had no gene match. The chain's CDR3 is CASRVQRGITGELFF. CDR3 coding DNA: TGTGCCAGCCGCGTCCAGCGGGGAATAACCGGGGAGCTGTTTTTT.

V and J are TRBV5-1 and TRBJ1-1; TRBD1 aligns across 11 bases. CDR1 is SGHRS, CDR2 YFSETQ, per germline. The V gene end was trimmed by 2 bases and the J gene end by 5 bases; junction bases not matched to a gene: 5. This CDR3 is built from 15 residues. The CDR3 bases are TGCGCCAGCAGCTTCCGGGACAGGGGGTTGACTGAAGCTTTCTTT. As protein: CASSFRDRGLTEAFF.

The genes are TRBV6-6 and TRBJ2-5, with D maybe TRBD2 (5 bases). The CDR3 has 14 residues. Trimming cost V 2 bases and J 1 base, with 8 bases left between them. Germline V lookup: CDR1 MNHNY, CDR2 SVGAGI (reference sequence). The CDR3 bases are TGTGCCAGCAGTTACCGTGGGAGCCAAGAGACCCAGTACTTC. Protein sequence: CASSYRGSQETQYF.

The chain links TRBV7-2 to TRBJ1-2; TRBD1 aligns across 8 bases. Germline CDR1 reads SGHTA; CDR2 reads FQGNSA. Trimming removed 4 bases from V and 5 bases from J; junction bases left unmatched: 9. The CDR3 contains 15 residues. The CDR3 nucleotides read TGTGCCAGCAGCTCACCGACAGGGGCCAGTTATGGCTACACCTTC. This codes for CASSSPTGASYGYTF. Full variable domain (remainder filled in from reference TRBV7-2 and TRBJ1-2): GAGVSQSPSNKVTEKGKDVELRCDPISGHTALYWYRQSLGQGLEFLIYFQGNSAPDKSGLPSDRFSAERTGGSVSTLTIQRTQQEDSAVYLCASSSPTGASYGYTFGSGTRLTVV.

The rearrangement links TRBV5-1 to TRBJ2-7; D is perhaps TRBD1 (5 bases). Deletions cut 4 bases from V and 5 bases from J, with 13 bases between. The CDR3 has 13 residues. Germline assignment: CDR1 SGHRS and CDR2 YFSETQ. In nucleotides, the CDR3 is TGCGCCAGCAGCCCCCAGGGTACCCACGAGCAGTACTTC. It encodes CASSPQGTHEQYF.

This clone is identified as medium-sized from frequency. The rearrangement joins TRBV6-1 to TRBJ1-4; no firm D call. Between the trimmed V and J ends, which lost 2 bases and 3 bases, there was a span of 10 bases. The CDR3 consists of 15 residues. Germline V gives CDR1 MNHNS, CDR2 SASEGT. CDR3 coding DNA: TGTGCCAGCAGTGAAAATGACGGGGCTAATGAAAAACTGTTTTTT. It translates to CASSENDGANEKLFF.

This chain uses TRBV9 with TRBJ2-4; 7 bases align to TRBD1. The CDR3 totals 15 residues. CDR1 is SGDLS, CDR2 YYNGEE, per germline. Germline trimming cut 0 bases from V and 6 bases from J; bases unmatched to any gene: 6. This CDR3 reads CASSVDRTGLNIQYF. The CDR3 region has the DNA TGTGCCAGCAGCGTAGACCGGACAGGACTAAACATTCAGTACTTC.

The V call is TRBV30, the J call TRBJ2-3, with 9 bases fitting TRBD1. Germline V gene sequence: CDR1 GTSNPN, CDR2 SVGIG (reference sequence). This CDR3 comprises 15 residues. Losses at the gene ends were 3 bases for V and 3 bases for J; bases not matched to a gene: 7. The CDR3, as DNA: TGTGCCTGGAGGCCGGGACAGGGAAGGACAGATACGCAGTATTTT. Protein: CAWRPGQGRTDTQYF.

The chain recombines TRBV6-5 with TRBJ2-7; 12 bases line up with TRBD1. Germline V gene lookup returns CDR1 MNHEY and CDR2 SVGAGI. The CDR3 has 13 residues. Losses at the gene ends were 6 bases for V and 7 bases for J; bases not matched to a gene: 4. CDR3 DNA sequence: TGTGCCAGCAGGGGACAGGGGGCTGGAGAGCAGTACTTC. It is translated as CASRGQGAGEQYF.

V usage is TRBV6-4 and J usage is TRBJ2-1, with 8 bases fitting TRBD2. The V gene's germline CDR1 is MRHNA and CDR2 SNTAGT. The V and J ends lost 4 bases and 5 bases, in that order; junction bases with no gene match: 7. The CDR3 spans 15 residues. The CDR3 DNA reads TGTGCCAGCAGTGGGGCGGCGGGAGGAAACAATGAGCAGTTCTTC. It is translated as CASSGAAGGNNEQFF.

The J gene is TRBJ1-1, the V gene TRBV5-1; TRBD1 matches 9 bases. J lost 8 bases, V lost 4 bases, and 6 bases had no gene match. The V gene's germline CDR1 is SGHRS and CDR2 YFSETQ. CDR3 size: 13 residues. CDR3 in amino acids: CASSLGQGREAFF. In DNA form, the CDR3 reads TGCGCCAGCAGCCTAGGACAGGGGAGGGAAGCTTTCTTT.

The chain has TRBV2 and TRBJ2-2; the match to TRBD2 covers 10 bases. Germline V gives CDR1 SNHLY, CDR2 FYNNEI. This CDR3 has 15 residues. V was pared by 8 bases and J by 6 bases, with 9 bases of the junction left unmatched. The chain's CDR3 is CASALEGLASGELFF. The CDR3 coding sequence is TGTGCCAGCGCCTTAGAGGGACTAGCGTCCGGGGAGCTGTTTTTT.

V is TRBV6-1 and J is TRBJ1-2; TRBD1 might be the D (5 bases). The germline V gene encodes CDR1 MNHNS and CDR2 SASEGT. The CDR3 covers 15 residues. Trimming removed 2 bases from V and 4 bases from J, with 14 bases in between. The DNA of the CDR3 is TGTGCCAGCAGTGAATGGGACTCCCGAACCTATGGCTACACCTTC. This translates into CASSEWDSRTYGYTF.

This chain links TRBV6-6 with TRBJ1-1; tentative D call: TRBD1 (6 bases). The V and J ends lost 5 bases and 2 bases respectively, with 9 bases between them. The length of the CDR3 is 13 residues. Germline V gene sequence: CDR1 MNHNY, CDR2 SVGAGI (reference sequence). The CDR3 reads CASSGQRNTEAFF. The CDR3 nucleotides read TGTGCCAGCAGTGGACAGCGAAACACTGAAGCTTTCTTT.

The genes are TRBV2 and TRBJ1-2; D is undetermined. The CDR3 has 12 amino acids. From germline, CDR1 is SNHLY and CDR2 FYNNEI. Trimming left V 9 bases short and J 4 bases short, with 12 bases between. CDR3 sequence (DNA): TGTGCCAGTAGAGCGGATGTCTATGGCTACACCTTC. Protein product: CASRADVYGYTF.